Below are 23 T cell receptor beta chains sequenced from a single sample in a study of shared clonotypes between healthy human individuals. The naive CD8 fraction comprised CD45RO-negative cells positively selected for CCR7 and excluded terminally differentiated effector memory CD45RA+ cells. Method: immunoSEQ multiplex PCR; TCRdb's copy keeps in-frame clones and lacks some. The table lists about 680,000 clones, 90% to 95% of them singletons. The sample comprised naive CD8+ T cells sorted from blood. These receptors all come from a man aged 25-40 years in good health.

The chain carries TRBV28 and TRBJ2-3; 11 nucleotides align to TRBD2. The CDR3 extends over 16 amino acids. Trimming cost V 3 bases and J 1 base; bases outside gene matches: 3. CDR1 and CDR2 from the germline V gene are MDHEN and SYDVKM. This CDR3 is CASSFALAGGTDTQYF. CDR3 bases: TGTGCCAGCAGTTTCGCACTAGCGGGAGGCACAGATACGCAGTATTTT. Full variable domain (rest looked up from reference TRBV28 and TRBJ2-3): DVKVTQSSRYLVKRTGEKVFLECVQDMDHENMFWYRQDPGLGLRLIYFSYDVKMKEKGDIPEGYSVSREKKERFSLILESASTNQTSMYLCASSFALAGGTDTQYFGPGTRLTVL.

The CDR3 loop is CASDGAPYYEQYF. CDR3 bases: TGTGCCAGCGATGGGGCACCCTACTACGAGCAGTACTTC. The rearrangement links TRBV6-1 to TRBJ2-7; D is perhaps TRBD1 (5 bases). V gave up 8 bases and J gave up 3 bases, with 14 bases separating them. This CDR3 spans 13 amino acids. The germline V gene encodes CDR1 MNHNS and CDR2 SASEGT.

This sequence joins TRBV9 and TRBJ2-1; possible D gene TRBD2, 6 bases. Deletions cut 5 bases from V and 9 bases from J, with 15 bases between. Per germline, CDR1 SGDLS and CDR2 YYNGEE. This CDR3 region has 13 residues. The CDR3 region has the DNA TGTGCCAGCAGAGTTGGGGCCGGGGGTGAGCAGTTCTTC. Its translation is CASRVGAGGEQFF.

This clone has just a few counts. The chain employs TRBV10-1 and TRBJ1-5; D is uncertain. Germline V CDR1 and CDR2: WNHNN, SYGVQD (reference sequence). The CDR3 extends over 13 amino acids. The V gene lost 3 bases and the J gene lost 1 base, with 4 bases spanning the gap. CDR3 residues: CASSETSNQPQHF. CDR3 in DNA: TGCGCCAGCAGTGAAACGAGCAATCAGCCCCAGCATTTT.

Points on this clone: This same CDR3 is encoded by further DNA sequences in the sample. The chain has TRBV11-2 and TRBJ2-7; D tentatively fits TRBD1 or TRBD2 (5 bases each). V was clipped by 3 bases and J by 2 bases, with 8 bases between them. The CDR3 consists of 13 residues. The V gene's germline CDR1 is SGHAT and CDR2 FQNNGV. CDR3 sequence reads: CASSLGPPYEQYF. CDR3 nucleotides: TGTGCCAGCAGCTTGGGACCCCCCTACGAGCAGTACTTC.

As DNA, the CDR3 is TGTGCCAGCAGTTACACCAATCTTGCTTTCTTT. Protein product: CASSYTNLAFF. This chain connects TRBV6-6 to TRBJ1-1; D gene ambiguous. This CDR3 has 11 residues. Trimming took 2 bases from V and 11 from J, leaving 9 bases between them. In germline, CDR1 is MNHNY, CDR2 SVGAGI (reference sequence).

The V call is TRBV13, the J call TRBJ2-7; tentatively, D is TRBD1 (6 bases). Looked up from germline, CDR1 is PRHDT and CDR2 is FYEKMQ (reference sequence). The V gene lost 8 bases and the J gene lost 5 bases, with 16 bases spanning the gap. The CDR3 contains 13 residues. The CDR3 nucleotides read TGTGCCAGCGGCGGACAGACATTGGACGAGCAGTACTTC. Translation gives CASGGQTLDEQYF. Using reference TRBV13 and TRBJ2-7 for the parts outside the CDR3, the full variable domain is AAGVIQSPRHLIKEKRETATLKCYPIPRHDTVYWYQQGPGQDPQFLISFYEKMQSDKGSIPDRFSAQQFSDYHSELNMSSLELGDSALYFCASGGQTLDEQYFGPGTRLTVT.

The V and J genes are TRBV7-9 and TRBJ1-2, with D maybe TRBD1 (6 bases). This CDR3 is 15 amino acids long. V was cut by 5 bases and J by 8 bases, with 21 bases left in between. Germline CDR1 and CDR2: SEHNR and FQNEAQ (reference sequence). The CDR3 sequence: CASSPRTEIVGGYTF. CDR3 coding DNA: TGTGCCAGCAGCCCCAGGACAGAAATTGTCGGAGGCTACACCTTC. Based on the CDR3 plus reference TRBV7-9 and TRBJ1-2, the full variable domain is DTGVSQNPRHKITKRGQNVTFRCDPISEHNRLYWYRQTLGQGPEFLTYFQNEAQLEKSRLLSDRFSAERPKGSFSTLEIQRTEQGDSAMYLCASSPRTEIVGGYTFGSGTRLTVV.

The chain uses TRBV2 and TRBJ2-3, with 7 bases fitting TRBD2. The CDR3 totals 14 residues. Germline V gives CDR1 SNHLY, CDR2 FYNNEI. Trimming removed 10 bases from V and 1 base from J; junction bases left unmatched: 8. The CDR3 sequence: CATPIAGGTDTQYF. For the CDR3, the DNA is TGTGCCACCCCCATCGCGGGAGGCACAGATACGCAGTATTTT.

Only one count was recorded for this clone. The same CDR3 is also encoded by other DNA sequences in this sample. The rearrangement joins TRBV11-2 to TRBJ2-7; D may be TRBD1 or TRBD2 (5 bases each). V dropped 8 bases and J dropped 5 bases, with 10 bases sitting between them. The CDR3 sequence is 11 residues long. The V gene's germline CDR1 is SGHAT and CDR2 FQNNGV. CDR3 protein: CASSLGDEQYF. In nucleotides, the CDR3 is TGTGCCAGCTCTCTGGGGGACGAGCAGTACTTC.

This chain uses TRBV27 with TRBJ2-3, with 8 bases fitting TRBD2. Germline CDR1 MNHEY, CDR2 SMNVEV (reference sequence). V shed 6 bases, J shed 0 bases, and the junction held 2 bases outside the gene matches. The length of the CDR3 is 14 residues. CDR3 DNA: TGTGCCAGCAGACTAGCGGCTAGCACAGATACGCAGTATTTT. Translating gives CASRLAASTDTQYF.

The chain employs TRBV6-1 and TRBJ2-5; 8 nucleotides line up with TRBD2. Germline V gives CDR1 MNHNS, CDR2 SASEGT. V dropped 2 bases and J dropped 5; count of bases not matched to a gene: 10. The CDR3 totals 16 residues. CDR3 sequence (DNA): TGTGCCAGCAGTGAATGGCGGACGGGAGGGCCGGAGACCCAGTACTTC. This encodes CASSEWRTGGPETQYF.

DNA for the CDR3: TGTGCCAGCAGTCCTAGGGGACAGGGGAGCTCCTACGAGCAGTACTTC. This encodes CASSPRGQGSSYEQYF. The chain has TRBV27 and TRBJ2-7; 10 bases align to TRBD1. The length of the CDR3 is 16 residues. Per the germline V gene, CDR1 is MNHEY and CDR2 is SMNVEV (reference sequence). V shed 5 bases and J 0 bases; nucleotides not matched to a gene: 7.

The chain has TRBV15 and TRBJ2-5, with D maybe TRBD2 (6 bases). The germline CDR1 and CDR2 sequences are LNHNV and YYDKDF (reference sequence). The CDR3 runs 19 residues. V was trimmed by 3 bases and J by 5 bases, leaving 28 bases between them. CDR3 in amino acids: CATSRKPPLLALNRETQYF. The CDR3 DNA follows: TGTGCCACCAGCAGGAAGCCCCCCCTCCTAGCGTTGAACCGCGAGACCCAGTACTTC. The variable domain in full, with the rest retrieved from reference TRBV15 and TRBJ2-5, is DAMVIQNPRYQVTQFGKPVTLSCSQTLNHNVMYWYQQKSSQAPKLLFHYYDKDFNNEADTPDNFQSRRPNTSFCFLDIRSPGLGDTAMYLCATSRKPPLLALNRETQYFGPGTRLLVL.

To note about this clone: Other DNA sequences in this sample translate to the same CDR3. The rearrangement uses TRBV7-9 and TRBJ2-7; no definite D call. V shed 4 bases and J shed 3 bases, with 7 bases lying between them. The germline V gene encodes CDR1 SEHNR and CDR2 FQNEAQ (reference sequence). The CDR3 loop spans 12 amino acids. The CDR3, as DNA: TGTGCCAGCAGCTCCGACGGCTACGAGCAGTACTTC. Protein product: CASSSDGYEQYF.

This chain uses TRBV11-2 with TRBJ2-7; no clear D gene. Germline V lookup: CDR1 SGHAT, CDR2 FQNNGV. The germline V and J ends were trimmed by 6 bases and 3 bases, with 15 bases remaining between them. The CDR3 loop spans 14 amino acids. The CDR3 sequence is CASSLPLEFYEQYF. In DNA, the CDR3 is TGTGCCAGCAGTTTGCCCCTAGAGTTCTACGAGCAGTACTTC.

V is TRBV19 and J is TRBJ2-1, with 13 bases identical to TRBD2. Losses at the gene ends were 0 bases for V and 11 bases for J; bases not matched to a gene: 13. Germline CDR1 and CDR2: LNHDA and SQIVND (reference sequence). This CDR3 has 18 amino acids. This CDR3 reads CASSIEGPGLAGQKQQFF. CDR3 nucleotide sequence: TGTGCCAGTAGTATAGAAGGCCCGGGACTAGCGGGACAAAAGCAGCAGTTCTTC.

The gene calls are TRBV4-2 and TRBJ1-2; TRBD1 might be the D (6 bases). This CDR3 comprises 15 residues. Germline V CDR1 and CDR2: LGHNA, YNFKEQ. With 0 bases removed from V and 4 bases from J, the gap between germline ends came to 12 bases. Here the CDR3 DNA reads TGTGCCAGCAGCCAAGATAGCCCGGGGGCCTATGGCTACACCTTC. Translating gives CASSQDSPGAYGYTF.

This sequence joins TRBV14 and TRBJ2-7; tentative D call: TRBD1 (7 bases). The CDR3 totals 17 residues. Trimming left V 0 bases short and J 0 bases short, with 15 bases between. Germline CDR1 SGHDN, CDR2 FVKESK. The CDR3 DNA sequence: TGTGCCAGCAGCCAAGAAGTGGAGGGGGCGGACTCCTACGAGCAGTACTTC. Its translation: CASSQEVEGADSYEQYF.

This chain links TRBV27 with TRBJ2-3; the D gene is possibly TRBD2 (5 bases). In germline, CDR1 is MNHEY, CDR2 SMNVEV (reference sequence). V was clipped by 2 bases and J by 3 bases, with 12 bases between them. The CDR3 totals 15 residues. CDR3 in DNA: TGTGCCAGCAGTTTAAACGCGGGTCGGACAGATACGCAGTATTTT. Its translation: CASSLNAGRTDTQYF.

The chain recombines TRBV7-9 with TRBJ2-7, with 9 positions matching TRBD1. CDR1 and CDR2 (germline): SEHNR, FQNEAQ (reference sequence). The CDR3 has 15 residues. Trimming at V came to 0 bases and at J to 5 bases, leaving 5 bases not matched to a gene. The CDR3 protein is CASSLAVTGGDEQYF. DNA for the CDR3: TGTGCCAGCAGCTTAGCCGTTACAGGGGGCGACGAGCAGTACTTC.

This chain connects TRBV20-1 to TRBJ2-1; maybe TRBD2 (5 bases). This CDR3 is built from 11 residues. Germline values: CDR1 DFQATT, CDR2 SNEGSKA (reference sequence). V was clipped by 5 bases and J by 9 bases, with 11 bases between them. CDR3 sequence reads: CSAVLRGEQFF. For the CDR3, the DNA is TGCAGTGCTGTCCTCCGGGGTGAGCAGTTCTTC.

This chain connects TRBV7-9 to TRBJ2-1; D uncertain. Trimming left V 2 bases short and J 1 base short, with 12 bases between. Germline V gene lookup returns CDR1 SEHNR and CDR2 FQNEAQ (reference sequence). The CDR3 covers 16 residues. DNA of the CDR3: TGTGCCAGCAGCTTACCCTACCACTTATCCTACAATGAGCAGTTCTTC. Translation: CASSLPYHLSYNEQFF.